The next 7 T cell receptor beta chains were all read from a single sample in a study of blood T cell repertoires in COVID-19 (dated by TCRdb to 2018 to 2020). The library was generated by the immunoSEQ multiplex PCR assay. Here the immuneACCESS table is served through TCRdb, limited to in-frame sequences with V and J called. Missing clones are a known gap in these copies; in checked studies unresolved V genes cover under half, and the rest lacks a known reason. This sample comprises 300,000 to 400,000 clones, around nine tenths of them detected only once. Less than 1.5% of the sample comes from the top ten. Sequenced material: PBMCs or T cells enriched from blood (not recorded which). Every receptor here comes from a woman between 18 and 29 years old who had recovered from COVID-19.

V gene TRBV18 combines with J gene TRBJ2-7; TRBD1 matches 8 bases. With 2 bases clipped from V and 3 bases from J, the junction kept 9 bases outside the gene matches. Germline CDR1 and CDR2: KGHSH and LQKENI. The CDR3 is 16 amino acids. This chain's CDR3 is CASSPVGQGALYEQYF. The CDR3 DNA follows: TGTGCCAGCTCACCAGTGGGGCAGGGGGCTCTCTACGAGCAGTACTTC.

This clone was recorded once. The V and J genes are TRBV28 and TRBJ2-2, with TRBD1 identical over 7 bases. This CDR3 is built from 15 residues. Germline V gene lookup returns CDR1 MDHEN and CDR2 SYDVKM. J was trimmed by 3 bases and V by 5 bases; bases with no gene match: 6. The chain's CDR3 is CASSPIDRDTGELFF. The CDR3 DNA reads TGTGCCAGCAGTCCTATCGACAGGGACACCGGGGAGCTGTTTTTT.

This chain links TRBV28 with TRBJ1-5, with a possible D match to TRBD1 (6 bases). Germline CDR1 reads MDHEN; CDR2 reads SYDVKM. With 7 bases removed from V and 7 bases from J, the gap between germline ends came to 17 bases. This CDR3 has 14 residues. CDR3 residues: CASNPQGYGQPQHF. Written as DNA, the CDR3 is TGTGCCAGCAACCCCCAGGGGTATGGGCAGCCCCAGCATTTT. The full variable domain, its missing parts supplied by reference TRBV28 and TRBJ1-5, is DVKVTQSSRYLVKRTGEKVFLECVQDMDHENMFWYRQDPGLGLRLIYFSYDVKMKEKGDIPEGYSVSREKKERFSLILESASTNQTSMYLCASNPQGYGQPQHFGDGTRLSIL.

The CDR3 protein is CASSESGAGGRDTQYF. CDR3 DNA: TGCGCCAGCAGTGAGTCGGGGGCGGGGGGGCGAGATACGCAGTATTTT. V is TRBV10-1 and J is TRBJ2-3; 9 positions agree with TRBD2. V lost 0 bases, J lost 5 bases, and 6 bases stayed unmatched. CDR1 WNHNN and CDR2 SYGVQD come from the germline V gene (reference sequence). The CDR3 runs 16 residues.

This rearrangement joins TRBV28 to TRBJ1-2; 8 bases are a match to TRBD1. The CDR3 is 16 residues long. The germline CDR1 and CDR2 sequences are MDHEN and SYDVKM. Unmatched junction bases numbered 11, after V lost 3 bases and J lost 5 bases. The CDR3 region is CASSFPGQEEIYGYTF. The CDR3 DNA reads as TGTGCCAGCAGTTTTCCGGGACAGGAGGAAATTTATGGCTACACCTTC.

The rearrangement joins TRBV12-3 or TRBV12-4 to TRBJ2-7; possible D gene TRBD1, 5 bases. The CDR3 totals 12 residues. V was trimmed by 7 bases and J by 3 bases, leaving 10 bases between them. The CDR3 here is CASTTDIYEQYF. CDR3 bases: TGTGCCAGCACCACGGACATCTACGAGCAGTACTTC.

The V and J genes are TRBV13 and TRBJ1-4, with 8 bases identical to TRBD1. The CDR3 totals 14 residues. Germline V CDR1 and CDR2: PRHDT, FYEKMQ (reference sequence). V was clipped by 0 bases and J by 6 bases; unmatched bases: 0. The CDR3 DNA is TGTGCCAGCAGCTTAGGGACAGGGGATGAAAAACTGTTTTTT. Residues: CASSLGTGDEKLFF.